This TCR beta chain derives from a study of blood T cell repertoires in COVID-19. Study background: Spain, Italy and the United States supplied samples that represented acute and convalescent COVID-19. The analysed material was cDNA or gDNA that came from T cells, B-cell-depleted T cells, or PBMCs.

Original analysis: Quantification of nucleated cells was approximated via reference gene primer amplification. Assay used: immunoSEQ multiplex PCR; TCRdb lists only in-frame clones, some missing. That table supplies the V and J calls and clone size; D and trimming were determined from the DNA. The sample includes just over 95,000 clones, about 81% seen only once; the top ten take 3.5% to 5%. V was cut by 7 bases and J by 0 bases, with 13 bases left in between. Germline-derived CDR1 and CDR2 are ENHRY and SYGVKD. The CDR3 has 15 residues. Sequenced input: peripheral blood. The clonotype comes from a man between 60 and 75 years old with acute or convalescent COVID-19. V usage is TRBV10-3 and J usage is TRBJ2-1; a possible D gene is TRBD1 (5 bases). This CDR3 reads CAIMKTESSYNEQFF. The CDR3 region has the DNA TGTGCCATCATGAAGACAGAGAGCTCCTACAATGAGCAGTTCTTC.